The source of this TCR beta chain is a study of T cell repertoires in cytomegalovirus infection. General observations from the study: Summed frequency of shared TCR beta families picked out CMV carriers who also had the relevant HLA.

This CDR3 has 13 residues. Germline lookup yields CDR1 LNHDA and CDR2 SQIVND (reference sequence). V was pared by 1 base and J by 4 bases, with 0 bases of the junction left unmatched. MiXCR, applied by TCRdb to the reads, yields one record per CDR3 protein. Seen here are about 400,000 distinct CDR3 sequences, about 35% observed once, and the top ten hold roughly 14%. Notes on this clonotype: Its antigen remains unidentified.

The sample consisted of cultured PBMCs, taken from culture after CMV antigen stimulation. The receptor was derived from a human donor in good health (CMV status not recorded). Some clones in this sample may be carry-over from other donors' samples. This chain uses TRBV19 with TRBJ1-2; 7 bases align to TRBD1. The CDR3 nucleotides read TGTGCCAGTAGTATAGGGACAGGCTATGGCTACACCTTC. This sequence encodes CASSIGTGYGYTF.